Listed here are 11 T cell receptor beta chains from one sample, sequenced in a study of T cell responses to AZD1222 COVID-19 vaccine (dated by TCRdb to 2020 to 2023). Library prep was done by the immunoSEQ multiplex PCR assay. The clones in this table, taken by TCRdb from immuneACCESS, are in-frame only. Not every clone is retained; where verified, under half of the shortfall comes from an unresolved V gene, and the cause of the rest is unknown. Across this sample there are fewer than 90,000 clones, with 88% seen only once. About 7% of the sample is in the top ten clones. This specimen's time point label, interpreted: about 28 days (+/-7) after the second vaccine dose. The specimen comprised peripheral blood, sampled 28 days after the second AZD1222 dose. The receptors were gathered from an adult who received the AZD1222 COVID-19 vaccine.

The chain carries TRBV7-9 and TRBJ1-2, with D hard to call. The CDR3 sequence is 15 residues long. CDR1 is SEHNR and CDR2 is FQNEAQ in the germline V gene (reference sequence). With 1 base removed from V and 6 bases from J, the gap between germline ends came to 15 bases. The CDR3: CASSLGLELSDGYTF. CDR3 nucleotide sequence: TGTGCCAGCAGCTTAGGGCTGGAGTTATCGGATGGCTACACCTTC.

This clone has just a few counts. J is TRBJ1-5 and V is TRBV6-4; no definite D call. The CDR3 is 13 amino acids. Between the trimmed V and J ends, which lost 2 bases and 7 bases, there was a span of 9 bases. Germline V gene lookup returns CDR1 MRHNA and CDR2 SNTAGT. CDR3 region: CASSDGVGQPQHF. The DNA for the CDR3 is TGTGCCAGCAGTGACGGGGTGGGGCAGCCCCAGCATTTT.

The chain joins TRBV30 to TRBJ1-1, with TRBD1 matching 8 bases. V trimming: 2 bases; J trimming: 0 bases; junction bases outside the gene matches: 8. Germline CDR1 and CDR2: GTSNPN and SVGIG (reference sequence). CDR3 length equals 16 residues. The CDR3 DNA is TGTGCCTGGAGTAGGATGGGGACAGGTCTGAACACTGAAGCTTTCTTT. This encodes CAWSRMGTGLNTEAFF.

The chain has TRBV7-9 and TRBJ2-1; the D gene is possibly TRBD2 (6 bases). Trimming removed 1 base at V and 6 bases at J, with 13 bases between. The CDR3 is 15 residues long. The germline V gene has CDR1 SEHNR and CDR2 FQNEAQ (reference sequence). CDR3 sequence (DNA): TGTGCCAGCAGCTTAGTTCTAGCGCTCGGCAATGAGCAGTTCTTC. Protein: CASSLVLALGNEQFF.

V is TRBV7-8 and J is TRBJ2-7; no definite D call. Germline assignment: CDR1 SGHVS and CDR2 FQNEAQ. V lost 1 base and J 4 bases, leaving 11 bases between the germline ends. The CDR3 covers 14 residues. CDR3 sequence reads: CASSLVPDPYEQYF. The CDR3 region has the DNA TGTGCCAGCAGCTTAGTCCCAGATCCATACGAGCAGTACTTC.

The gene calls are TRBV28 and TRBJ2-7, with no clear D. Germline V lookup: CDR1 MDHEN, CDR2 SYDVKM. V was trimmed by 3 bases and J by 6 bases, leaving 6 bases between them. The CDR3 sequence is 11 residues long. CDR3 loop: CASSLLREQYF. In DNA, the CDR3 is TGTGCCAGCAGTTTGTTACGCGAGCAGTACTTC.

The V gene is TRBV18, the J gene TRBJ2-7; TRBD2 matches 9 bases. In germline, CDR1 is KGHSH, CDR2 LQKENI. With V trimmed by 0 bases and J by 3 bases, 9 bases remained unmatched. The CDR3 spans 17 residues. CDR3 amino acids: CASSPPGTSGQFYEQYF. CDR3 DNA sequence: TGTGCCAGCTCACCACCGGGCACTAGCGGGCAATTCTACGAGCAGTACTTC.

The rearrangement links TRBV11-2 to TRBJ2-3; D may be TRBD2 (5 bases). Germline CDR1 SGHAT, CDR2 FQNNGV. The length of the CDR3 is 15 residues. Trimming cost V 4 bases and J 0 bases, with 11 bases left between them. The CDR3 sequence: CASSYTLASTDTQYF. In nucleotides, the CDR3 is TGTGCCAGCAGCTACACCCTAGCTAGCACAGATACGCAGTATTTT.

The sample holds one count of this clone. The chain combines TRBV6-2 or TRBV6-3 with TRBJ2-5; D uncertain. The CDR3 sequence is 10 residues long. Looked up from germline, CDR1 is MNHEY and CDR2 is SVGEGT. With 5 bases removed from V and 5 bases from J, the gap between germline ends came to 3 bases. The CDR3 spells CASSRETQYF. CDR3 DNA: TGTGCCAGCAGTCGTGAGACCCAGTACTTC.

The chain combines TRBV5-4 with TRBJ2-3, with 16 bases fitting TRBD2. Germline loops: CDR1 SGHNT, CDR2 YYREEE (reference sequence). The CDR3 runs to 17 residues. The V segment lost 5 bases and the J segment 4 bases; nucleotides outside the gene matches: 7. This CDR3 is CASSWGLAGGRADTQYF. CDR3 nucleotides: TGTGCCAGCAGTTGGGGACTAGCGGGAGGGCGGGCAGATACGCAGTATTTT. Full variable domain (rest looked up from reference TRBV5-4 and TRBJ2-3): ETGVTQSPTHLIKTRGQQVTLRCSSQSGHNTVSWYQQALGQGPQFIFQYYREEENGRGNFPPRFSGLQFPNYSSELNVNALELDDSALYLCASSWGLAGGRADTQYFGPGTRLTVL.

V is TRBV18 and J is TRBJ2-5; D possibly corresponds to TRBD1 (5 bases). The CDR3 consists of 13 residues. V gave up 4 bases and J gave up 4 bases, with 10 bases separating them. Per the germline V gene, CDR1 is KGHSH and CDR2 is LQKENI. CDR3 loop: CASSRGGSETQYF. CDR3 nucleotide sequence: TGTGCCAGCTCACGGGGCGGTTCAGAGACCCAGTACTTC.